The sequence of this T cell receptor (beta chain) was determined in a study of OX40 agonist ivuxolimab in advanced cancers. The V end lost 5 bases, the J end lost 4 bases, and 9 bases lay between the germline ends. The CDR3 loop spans 13 amino acids. Germline V gene lookup returns CDR1 SGHRS and CDR2 YFSETQ. The assay was immunoSEQ multiplex PCR, and TCRdb's table has in-frame clones only and misses some. The table shows some 51,000 clones, with approximately 83% occurring only once. This clone has just a few counts. Sequences were derived from CD4+ or CD8+ T cells sorted from blood, sampled in a trial of the OX40 agonist ivuxolimab. The chain employs TRBV5-1 and TRBJ2-2; D remains unclear. This TCR derives from an adult with an advanced solid tumor such as melanoma, head and neck, liver or kidney cancer. The CDR3 DNA follows: TGCGCCAGCAGTTCAGCACTCACCGGGGAGCTGTTTTTT. Amino acids: CASSSALTGELFF.